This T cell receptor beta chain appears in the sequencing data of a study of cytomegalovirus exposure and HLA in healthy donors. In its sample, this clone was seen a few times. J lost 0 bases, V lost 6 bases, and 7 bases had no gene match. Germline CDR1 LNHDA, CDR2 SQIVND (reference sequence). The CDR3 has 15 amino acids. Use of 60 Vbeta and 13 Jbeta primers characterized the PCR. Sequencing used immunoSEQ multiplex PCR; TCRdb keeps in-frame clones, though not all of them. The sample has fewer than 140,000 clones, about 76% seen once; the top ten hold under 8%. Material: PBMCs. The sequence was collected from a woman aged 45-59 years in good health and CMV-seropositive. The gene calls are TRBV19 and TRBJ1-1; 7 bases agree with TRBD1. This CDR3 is CASRRGQRMNTEAFF. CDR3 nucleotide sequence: TGTGCCAGTAGACGGGGACAGCGCATGAACACTGAAGCTTTCTTT.